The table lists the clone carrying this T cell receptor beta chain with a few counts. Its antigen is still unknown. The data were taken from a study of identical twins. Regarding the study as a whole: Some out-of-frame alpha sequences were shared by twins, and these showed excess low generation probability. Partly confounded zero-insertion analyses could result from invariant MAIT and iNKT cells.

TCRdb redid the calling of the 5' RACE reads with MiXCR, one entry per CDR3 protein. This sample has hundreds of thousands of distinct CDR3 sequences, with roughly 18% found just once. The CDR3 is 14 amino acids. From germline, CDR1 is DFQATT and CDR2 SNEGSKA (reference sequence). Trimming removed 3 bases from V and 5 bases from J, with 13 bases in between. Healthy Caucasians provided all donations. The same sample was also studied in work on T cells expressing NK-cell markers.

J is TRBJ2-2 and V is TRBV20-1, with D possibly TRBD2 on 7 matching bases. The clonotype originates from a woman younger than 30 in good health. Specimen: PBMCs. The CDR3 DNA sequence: TGCAGTGCTAGGGGGGGGCGCGGGACCGGGGAGCTGTTTTTT. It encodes CSARGGRGTGELFF.